The TCR beta chain under discussion was sequenced for a study of OX40 agonist ivuxolimab in advanced cancers. At the level of the study: Hepatocellular carcinoma, melanoma, renal cell or head and neck cancer occurred in dose-escalation patients. People who had prior anti-PD-1, anti-PD-L1 or anti-CTLA-4 therapy could take part, and about 40% had some. Aged roughly 23 to 79 with a mean of approximately 57 years, they were around 83% male.

There are 14 residues in the CDR3. Germline V gene sequence: CDR1 MGHRA, CDR2 YSYEKL. V was trimmed by 0 bases and J by 4 bases, leaving 9 bases between them. The repertoire was sequenced with immunoSEQ multiplex PCR; TCRdb's copy has only in-frame clones and lacks some. The sample yields 48,000 or so clones, around nine tenths seen once. The chain has TRBV4-1 and TRBJ2-5, with D tentatively TRBD2 (6 bases). This TCR came from an adult with an advanced solid tumor such as melanoma, head and neck, liver or kidney cancer. Source: CD4+ or CD8+ T cells sorted from blood, taken in a trial of the OX40 agonist ivuxolimab. For the CDR3, the DNA is TGCGCCAGCAGCCAAGACGGGAGCCGAGAGACCCAGTACTTC. This encodes CASSQDGSRETQYF.